Listed below are T cell receptor beta chains from one sample, sequenced in a study of blood T cell repertoires in COVID-19. Sequencing used immunoSEQ multiplex PCR; TCRdb keeps in-frame clones, though not all of them. The table has under 150,000 clones, 90% seen once; the top ten hold roughly 4.5%. What was sequenced was peripheral blood. The receptors originated from a man aged 55-75 years with COVID-19, enrolled during active disease. CDR3s include the opening cysteine and the closing phenylalanine or tryptophan. D genes are given only for firm matches. Rows may omit the clone size; those that give it use once, few, many or a size class.

j_call v_call d_call clone_size cdr3_nt cdr3_aa
TRBJ2-1 TRBV29-1 . few TGCAGCGTGGCGGACAGTGTTGAGCAGTTCTTC CSVADSVEQFF
TRBJ2-5 TRBV27 . . TGTGCCAGCAGTCCAGGGGCGAGGGAGACCCAGTACTTC CASSPGARETQYF
TRBJ2-3 TRBV19 TRBD1 . TGTGCCAGTACCCCGACAGGGTCTACAGATACGCAGTATTTT CASTPTGSTDTQYF
TRBJ2-1 TRBV24-1 TRBD1 . TGTGCCACCAGTGATTTACGACAGGGCGAATACAATGAGCAGTTCTTC CATSDLRQGEYNEQFF
TRBJ1-5 TRBV5-5 . once TGTGCCAGCAGCCCCTGGAGGGGTAATCAGCCCCAGCATTTT CASSPWRGNQPQHF
TRBJ1-2 TRBV20-1 . . TGCAGTGCTAGTTTGGGGGGGGCGCTTGGCTACACCTTC CSASLGGALGYTF
TRBJ1-5 TRBV27 . once TGTGCCAGCAGTTTAGGCACAGCTAATCAGCCCCAGCATTTT CASSLGTANQPQHF
TRBJ2-5 TRBV7-2 . . TGTGCCAGCAGCTTAAACAGAAAAGAGACCCAGTACTTC CASSLNRKETQYF
TRBJ2-7 TRBV24-1 . . TGTGCCACCAGGAAGGGGGGGGAGGGCGAGCAGTACTTC CATRKGGEGEQYF
TRBJ2-1 TRBV5-1 . . TGCGCCAGCAGCTTGGCCCCCGGGACTCAGAGCTATGAGCAGTTCTTC CASSLAPGTQSYEQFF
TRBJ2-1 TRBV11-3 TRBD2 . TGTGCCAGCAGCTTAAGAACTAGCGGAAGGTCCGGTGAGCAGTTCTTC CASSLRTSGRSGEQFF
TRBJ1-1 TRBV2 . . TGTGCCGCGGGGGGGGAGAGCACTGAAGCTTTCTTT CAAGGESTEAFF
TRBJ2-7 TRBV14 TRBD1 . TGTGCCAGCAGCCACCGGACAGGCACCTACGAGCAGTACTTC CASSHRTGTYEQYF
TRBJ1-2 TRBV24-1 . . TGTGCCACCACTAGAGAAGGGGGCTATGGCTACACCTTC CATTREGGYGYTF
TRBJ1-1 TRBV13 . few TGTGCCAGCTGCAGAGGTCCGAACACTGAAGCTTTCTTT CASCRGPNTEAFF
TRBJ2-1 TRBV5-4 TRBD2 . TGTGCCAGCAGCACGGGGGGGGTAGTCCATGAGCAGTTCTTC CASSTGGVVHEQFF
TRBJ2-7 TRBV7-9 TRBD1 . TGTGCCAGCAGCCCTCCGGGACAGGGCTACGAGCAGTACTTC CASSPPGQGYEQYF
TRBJ2-7 TRBV28 TRBD1 . TGTGCCAGCAGTTTATTGGGCACACAGGGGGCCTACGAGCAGTACTTC CASSLLGTQGAYEQYF
TRBJ2-3 TRBV30 . . TGTGCCTGGAGTGTACTAAGGGGCCCAGGCACAGATACGCAGTATTTT CAWSVLRGPGTDTQYF
TRBJ2-1 TRBV7-6 TRBD2 . TGTGCCAGCAGCTTAGAAGCGGGAGGTTCGTATGAGCAGTTCTTC CASSLEAGGSYEQFF
TRBJ2-7 TRBV3-1/TRBV3-2 . . TGTGCCAGCAGCCATGTAGGGGGCGAGCAGTACTTC CASSHVGGEQYF
TRBJ1-2 TRBV18 . . TGTGCCAGCCTTGCTGAGGCCCCAAGTGGCTACACCTTC CASLAEAPSGYTF
TRBJ2-3 TRBV6-5 TRBD1 . TGTGCCAGCACTAAGGACAGGGACACAGATACGCAGTATTTT CASTKDRDTDTQYF
TRBJ2-1 TRBV19 . . TGTGCCGCGAGTCCATCCACCTACAATGAGCAGTTCTTC CAASPSTYNEQFF
TRBJ1-2 TRBV15 . . TGTGCCACCAGCAGAGATCTGGGGGGATCTGGCTACACCTTC CATSRDLGGSGYTF
TRBJ2-3 TRBV10-2 TRBD2 . TGCGCCAGCAAAGAGGTACTAGCGGGAGAAGGGAGAACAGATACGCAGTATTTT CASKEVLAGEGRTDTQYF
TRBJ2-2 TRBV14 . . TGTGCCAGCAGCGCTGGCGGAGGGCCAGGGGAGCTGTTTTTT CASSAGGGPGELFF
TRBJ2-2 TRBV27 . . TGTGCCAGCAGCCCGCGGACAGCGAACACCGGGGAGCTGTTTTTT CASSPRTANTGELFF
TRBJ2-4 TRBV30 TRBD1 once TGTGCCTTTAAAACAGGGGATAACATTCAGTACTTC CAFKTGDNIQYF
TRBJ2-7 TRBV2 . . TGTGCCAGCATGGCCGTACGGGACGAGCAGTACTTC CASMAVRDEQYF
TRBJ2-1 TRBV6-4 . . TGTGCCACCCGGGGGTTTGGTGAGCAGTTCTTC CATRGFGEQFF
TRBJ1-2 TRBV19 . . TGTGCCAGTAGTATAGACAGTAACTATGGCTACACCTTC CASSIDSNYGYTF
TRBJ1-4 TRBV18 . . TGTGCCAGCTCCGCAGGCGCTCGTAATGAAAAACTGTTTTTT CASSAGARNEKLFF
TRBJ2-7 TRBV7-2 . . TGTGCCAGCAGCTACTTATCCTCCTACGAGCAGTACTTC CASSYLSSYEQYF
TRBJ1-1 TRBV5-4 TRBD1 few TGTGCCAGCAGCATGGACAGGCTGAACACTGAAGCTTTCTTT CASSMDRLNTEAFF
TRBJ1-5 TRBV2 . . TGTGCCAGCAGTAGAGGGGGTTTTCAGCCCCAGCATTTT CASSRGGFQPQHF
TRBJ2-3 TRBV5-1 . . TGCGCCAGCAGCTTGGAAGGACTCCTCGGGGATACGCAGTATTTT CASSLEGLLGDTQYF
TRBJ1-1 TRBV7-2 . many TGTGCCAGCAGCTTTGATTGGGGCTCCACTAATGAAGCTTTCTTT CASSFDWGSTNEAFF
TRBJ2-3 TRBV18 TRBD2 . TGTGCCAGCTCACGGACCCCGGGACTAGCGGGAGGGCGCACAGATACGCAGTATTTT CASSRTPGLAGGRTDTQYF
TRBJ2-3 TRBV5-6 . . TGTGCCAGCAGCTTCCCAGGGGACCCTAGCACAGATACGCAGTATTTT CASSFPGDPSTDTQYF
TRBJ2-7 TRBV6-2/TRBV6-3 TRBD1 . TGTGCCAGCAGTTACCCGGGGACAGGGATATCCTACGAGCAGTACTTC CASSYPGTGISYEQYF
TRBJ1-1 TRBV7-9 . . TGTGCCAGCACCCTCCCAGGAACTGAAGCTTTCTTT CASTLPGTEAFF
TRBJ1-4 TRBV15 . . TGTGCCACCGGAGGGACTAATGAAAAACTGTTTTTT CATGGTNEKLFF
TRBJ1-5 TRBV18 TRBD1 . TGTGCCAGCTCCCCACAGGGGGATCAGCCCCAGCATTTT CASSPQGDQPQHF
TRBJ2-1 TRBV24-1 . . TGTGCCACCAGTGATTTAGGCAGGGGCGAGGGAAATGAGCAGTTCTTC CATSDLGRGEGNEQFF
TRBJ1-2 TRBV5-1 . once TGCGCCAGCAGGATGGACAGTTCTTATGGCTACACCTTC CASRMDSSYGYTF
TRBJ2-2 TRBV6-5 . . TGTGCCAGCAGTTACTCGCGGACGAACACCGGGGAGCTGTTTTTT CASSYSRTNTGELFF
TRBJ2-7 TRBV28 TRBD1 . TGTGCCAGCACCGACCGGGGGACAGGGGGTTACGAGCAGTACTTC CASTDRGTGGYEQYF
TRBJ1-4 TRBV27 TRBD1 . TGTGCCAGCGCCAGACAGGGGGTCGCTGAAAAACTGTTTTTT CASARQGVAEKLFF
TRBJ1-4 TRBV6-6 . . TGTGCCAGCAGTTACGTCAGGGATGAAAAACTGTTTTTT CASSYVRDEKLFF
TRBJ2-2 TRBV28 TRBD2 . TGTGCCAGCAGTACCCGAGGTAGCGGGAGGGCGGTCGGGGAGCTGTTTTTT CASSTRGSGRAVGELFF